Given below is one T cell receptor (beta chain) in context. Libraries were prepared by immunoSEQ multiplex PCR; TCRdb keeps only in-frame clonotypes and omits some of them. The data contain some 140,000 clones, 80% to 90% of them singletons. The data originate from a study of cytomegalovirus exposure and HLA in healthy donors. Sample: PBMCs. This TCR derives from a man younger than 30 in good health and CMV-seronegative.

The CDR3 nucleotides are TGTGCCAGCAGCCAGACAGGGGGCTATGGCTACACCTTC. Translating it yields CASSQTGGYGYTF. The V gene is TRBV11-3, the J gene TRBJ1-2; 9 bases fit TRBD1. The germline V gene encodes CDR1 SGHNT and CDR2 YENEEA. Germline trimming cut 5 bases from V and 4 bases from J; bases unmatched to any gene: 2. There are 13 residues in the CDR3. The variable domain in full, with the rest retrieved from reference TRBV11-3 and TRBJ1-2, is EAGVVQSPRYKIIEKKQPVAFWCNPISGHNTLYWYLQNLGQGPELLIRYENEEAVDDSQLPKDRFSAERLKGVDSTLKIQPAELGDSAVYLCASSQTGGYGYTFGSGTRLTVV.